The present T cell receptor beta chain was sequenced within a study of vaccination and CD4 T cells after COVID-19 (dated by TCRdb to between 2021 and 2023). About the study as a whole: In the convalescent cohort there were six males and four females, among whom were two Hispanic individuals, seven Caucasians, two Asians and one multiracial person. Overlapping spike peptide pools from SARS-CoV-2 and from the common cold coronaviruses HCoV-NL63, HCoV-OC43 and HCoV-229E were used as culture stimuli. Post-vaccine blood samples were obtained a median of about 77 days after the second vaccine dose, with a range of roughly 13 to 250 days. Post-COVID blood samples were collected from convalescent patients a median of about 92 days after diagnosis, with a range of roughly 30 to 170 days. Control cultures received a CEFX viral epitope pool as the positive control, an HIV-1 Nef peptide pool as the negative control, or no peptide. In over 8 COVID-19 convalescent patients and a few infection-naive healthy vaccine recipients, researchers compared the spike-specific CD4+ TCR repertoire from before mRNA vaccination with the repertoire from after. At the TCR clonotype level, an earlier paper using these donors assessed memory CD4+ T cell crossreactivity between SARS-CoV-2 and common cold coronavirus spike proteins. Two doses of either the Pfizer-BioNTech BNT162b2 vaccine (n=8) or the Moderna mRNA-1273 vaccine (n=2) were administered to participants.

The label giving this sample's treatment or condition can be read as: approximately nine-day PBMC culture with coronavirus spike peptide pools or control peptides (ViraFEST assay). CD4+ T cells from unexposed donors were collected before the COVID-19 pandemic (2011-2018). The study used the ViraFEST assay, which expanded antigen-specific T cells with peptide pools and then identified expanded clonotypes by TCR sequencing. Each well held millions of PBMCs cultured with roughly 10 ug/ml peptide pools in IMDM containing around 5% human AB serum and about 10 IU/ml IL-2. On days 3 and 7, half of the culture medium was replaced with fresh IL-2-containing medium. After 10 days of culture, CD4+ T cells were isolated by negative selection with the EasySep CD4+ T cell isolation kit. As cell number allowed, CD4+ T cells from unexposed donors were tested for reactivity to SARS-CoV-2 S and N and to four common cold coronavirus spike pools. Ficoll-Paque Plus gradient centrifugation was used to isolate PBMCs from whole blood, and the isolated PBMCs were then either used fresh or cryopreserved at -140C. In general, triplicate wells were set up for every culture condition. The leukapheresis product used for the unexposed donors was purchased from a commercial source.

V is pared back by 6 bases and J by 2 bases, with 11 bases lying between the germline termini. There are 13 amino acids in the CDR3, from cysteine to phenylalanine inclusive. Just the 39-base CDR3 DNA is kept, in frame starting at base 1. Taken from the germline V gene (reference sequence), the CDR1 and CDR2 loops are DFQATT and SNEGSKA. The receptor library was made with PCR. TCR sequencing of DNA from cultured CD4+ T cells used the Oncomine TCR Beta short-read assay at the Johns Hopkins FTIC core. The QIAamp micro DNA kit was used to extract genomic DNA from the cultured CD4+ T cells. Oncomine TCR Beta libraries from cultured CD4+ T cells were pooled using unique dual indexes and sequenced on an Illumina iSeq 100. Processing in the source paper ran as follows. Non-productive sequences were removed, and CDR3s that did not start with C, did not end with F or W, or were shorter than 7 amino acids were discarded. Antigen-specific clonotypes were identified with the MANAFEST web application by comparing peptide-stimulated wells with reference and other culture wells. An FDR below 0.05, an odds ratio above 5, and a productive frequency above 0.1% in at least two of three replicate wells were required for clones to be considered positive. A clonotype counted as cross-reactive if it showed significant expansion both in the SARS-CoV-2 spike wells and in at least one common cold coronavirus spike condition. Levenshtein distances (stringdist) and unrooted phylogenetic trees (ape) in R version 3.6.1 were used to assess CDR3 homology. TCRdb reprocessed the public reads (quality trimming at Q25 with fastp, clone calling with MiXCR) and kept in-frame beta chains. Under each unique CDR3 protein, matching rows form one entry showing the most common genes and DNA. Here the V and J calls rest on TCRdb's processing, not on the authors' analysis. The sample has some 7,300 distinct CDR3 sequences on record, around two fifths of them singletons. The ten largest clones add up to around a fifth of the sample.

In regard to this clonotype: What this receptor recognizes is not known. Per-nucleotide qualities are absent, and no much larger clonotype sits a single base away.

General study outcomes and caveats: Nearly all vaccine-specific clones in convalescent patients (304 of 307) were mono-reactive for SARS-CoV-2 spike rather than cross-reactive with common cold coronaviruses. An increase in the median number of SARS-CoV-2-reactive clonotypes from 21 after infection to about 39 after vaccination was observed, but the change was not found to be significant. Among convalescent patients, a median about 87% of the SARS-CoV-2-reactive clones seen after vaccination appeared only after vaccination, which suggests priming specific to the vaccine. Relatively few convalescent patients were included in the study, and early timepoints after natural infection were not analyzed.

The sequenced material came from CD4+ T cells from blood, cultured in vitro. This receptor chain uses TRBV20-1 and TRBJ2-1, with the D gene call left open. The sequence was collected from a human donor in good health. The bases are TGCAGTGCCCGACCCGGCCCCTACAATGAGCAGTTCTTC. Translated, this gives CSARPGPYNEQFF.